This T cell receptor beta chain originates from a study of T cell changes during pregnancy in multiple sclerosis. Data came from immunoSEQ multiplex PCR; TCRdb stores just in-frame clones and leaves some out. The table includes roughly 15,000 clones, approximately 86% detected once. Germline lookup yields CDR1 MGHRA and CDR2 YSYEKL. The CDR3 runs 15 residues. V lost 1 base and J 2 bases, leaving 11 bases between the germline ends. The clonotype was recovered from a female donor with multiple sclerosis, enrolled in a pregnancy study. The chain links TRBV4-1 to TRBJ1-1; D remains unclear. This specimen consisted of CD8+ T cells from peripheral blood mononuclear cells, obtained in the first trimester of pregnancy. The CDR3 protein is CASSQVAGRNTEAFF. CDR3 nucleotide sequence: TGCGCCAGCAGCCAAGTGGCAGGAAGAAACACTGAAGCTTTCTTT.